This T cell receptor beta chain is drawn from a study of vaccination and CD4 T cells after COVID-19. Turning to the study itself: Each person enrolled got two BNT162b2 or mRNA-1273 vaccine doses.

Oncomine TCR Beta short-read sequencing was applied to DNA from cultured CD4+ T cells. From cultured CD4+ T cells, genomic DNA was extracted. MiXCR, applied by TCRdb to the PCR reads, yields one record per CDR3 protein. This table holds about 19,000 distinct CDR3 sequences, over 55% found once. This CDR3 comprises 15 residues. The V end was cut by 4 bases, the J end by 3 bases, with 16 bases between. Germline-derived CDR1 and CDR2 are SGHNT and YENEEA. Treatment noted: roughly 11-day PBMC culture with coronavirus spike peptide pools or control peptides (ViraFEST assay). Antigen-specific T cell expansion with peptide pools preceded TCR sequencing in the ViraFEST approach. Cell culture was performed with two million PBMCs per well in the presence of about 9.3 IU/ml IL-2 and 10 ug/ml peptide pools. This clonotype turned up a few times. Its target is unknown.

This clonotype was sampled from a human donor who had recovered from COVID-19. The source material was CD4+ T cells from blood, cultured in vitro, sampled after SARS-CoV-2 vaccination. The V gene is TRBV11-3, the J gene TRBJ2-7; a possible D gene is TRBD1 (6 bases). For the CDR3, the DNA is TGTGCCAGCAGCTCCAGCGCCGGCAGGGGCTACGAGCAGTACTTC. Residues: CASSSSAGRGYEQYF.